These T cell receptor beta chains were read from a single sample in a study of shared clonotypes between healthy human individuals. Method: immunoSEQ multiplex PCR; TCRdb's copy keeps in-frame clones and lacks some. Of 150,000 to 200,000 clones in the sample, around 63% were seen once. Material: memory CD4+ T cells sorted from blood. The source of these receptors is a man younger than 45 in good health. CDR3s include the opening cysteine and the closing phenylalanine or tryptophan. Fields, in order: V gene, J gene, clone size, D gene, CDR3 protein, CDR3 DNA. D genes are given only for firm matches. Not all rows give a size; the values are once, few, many and, for expanded clones, a class.

V: TRBV7-2
J: TRBJ1-2
size: NA
D: NA
CDR3: CASSSGWSGYGYTF
DNA: TGTGCCAGCAGCTCGGGTTGGTCTGGGTACGGCTACACCTTC

V: TRBV7-9
J: TRBJ2-7
size: NA
D: TRBD2
CDR3: CASSLDLRGTTYEQYF
DNA: TGTGCCAGCAGCTTAGACCTGCGGGGGACTACTTACGAGCAGTACTTC

V: TRBV28
J: TRBJ2-7
size: NA
D: TRBD2
CDR3: CASGVPGRLAPGSAGGYHF
DNA: TGTGCCAGCGGAGTCCCGGGACGTCTGGCCCCCGGATCGGCGGGAGGGTATCACTTC

V: TRBV18
J: TRBJ1-5
size: NA
D: NA
CDR3: CASSPASLPGNQPQHF
DNA: TGTGCCAGCTCACCAGCTAGCCTACCGGGCAATCAGCCCCAGCATTTT

V: TRBV28
J: TRBJ2-7
size: NA
D: TRBD2
CDR3: CASSLYSGTYEQYF
DNA: TGTGCCAGCAGTTTGTACAGCGGGACTTACGAGCAGTACTTC

V: TRBV11-2
J: TRBJ2-7
size: NA
D: TRBD2
CDR3: CASSLVGTGGRAYEQYF
DNA: TGTGCCAGCAGCTTAGTCGGGACTGGCGGGAGGGCCTACGAGCAGTACTTC

V: TRBV6-1
J: TRBJ2-7
size: NA
D: NA
CDR3: CASSRGTEAYEQYF
DNA: TGTGCCAGCAGCCGCGGGACAGAGGCCTACGAGCAGTACTTC

V: TRBV11-2
J: TRBJ2-5
size: NA
D: NA
CDR3: CASSLGTLGGMETQYF
DNA: TGTGCCAGCAGCTTAGGGACGCTGGGCGGGATGGAGACCCAGTACTTC

V: TRBV18
J: TRBJ2-1
size: once
D: TRBD2
CDR3: CASSRGKTSGGYNEQFF
DNA: TGTGCCAGCTCACGGGGAAAGACTAGCGGGGGGTACAATGAGCAGTTCTTC

V: TRBV7-6
J: TRBJ2-7
size: NA
D: TRBD2
CDR3: CASSLASSGGYEQYF
DNA: TGTGCCAGCAGCTTAGCTTCTAGCGGGGGATACGAGCAGTACTTC

V: TRBV11-3
J: TRBJ2-1
size: few
D: NA
CDR3: CASSRLRGASLNEQFF
DNA: TGTGCCAGCAGCCGTCTCCGGGGGGCGTCCTTGAATGAGCAGTTCTTC

V: TRBV7-9
J: TRBJ2-7
size: NA
D: TRBD2
CDR3: CAYELSGRYEQYF
DNA: TGTGCCTACGAGTTAAGCGGGAGGTACGAGCAGTACTTC

V: TRBV10-3
J: TRBJ2-7
size: once
D: NA
CDR3: CAINNATGRIYEQYF
DNA: TGTGCCATCAATAACGCGACAGGGAGGATCTACGAGCAGTACTTC

V: TRBV9
J: TRBJ2-1
size: few
D: NA
CDR3: CASSLGGSYNEQFF
DNA: TGTGCCAGCTCTTTGGGGGGCTCCTACAATGAGCAGTTCTTC

V: TRBV7-2
J: TRBJ2-1
size: NA
D: TRBD2
CDR3: CASKGRFQREIAGEQFF
DNA: TGTGCCAGCAAAGGAAGATTCCAGCGGGAAATTGCGGGTGAGCAGTTCTTC

V: TRBV18
J: TRBJ2-3
size: NA
D: NA
CDR3: CASSVGVGDTQYF
DNA: TGTGCCAGCTCAGTCGGCGTAGGTGATACGCAGTATTTT

V: TRBV30
J: TRBJ2-5
size: NA
D: NA
CDR3: CAWISAGKETQYF
DNA: TGTGCCTGGATCTCCGCGGGGAAGGAGACCCAGTACTTC